This entry lists 15 T cell receptor beta chains sequenced from one sample in a study of T cells after somatic rescue of genetic block. Clones were sequenced by immunoSEQ multiplex PCR, and TCRdb holds only the in-frame ones, with some missing. The sample shows approximately 58,000 clones, approximately 96% of them seen only once. The sequencing input was peripheral blood mononuclear cells (PBMCs). The source is a child under two years old.

V is TRBV5-4 and J is TRBJ2-5, with 8 bases matching TRBD1. V lost 5 bases and J lost 7; bases outside the gene matches: 4. Germline CDR1 is SGHNT and CDR2 is YYREEE (reference sequence). This CDR3 region has 12 residues. The CDR3 sequence is CASRKQGGTQYF. The CDR3 DNA sequence: TGTGCCAGCAGAAAACAGGGGGGGACCCAGTACTTC.

The genes are TRBV6-1 and TRBJ1-1, with 8 bases lining up with TRBD1. The V segment lost 4 bases and the J segment 1 base; nucleotides outside the gene matches: 5. Germline V gene sequence: CDR1 MNHNS, CDR2 SASEGT. CDR3 length: 15 residues. The CDR3: CASSGRTGRNTEAFF. The CDR3 nucleotides are TGTGCCAGCAGTGGCCGGACAGGGAGGAACACTGAAGCTTTCTTT.

This clone was seen once. The rearrangement joins TRBV4-1 to TRBJ1-4; a possible D gene is TRBD1 (5 bases). With 4 bases removed from V and 0 bases from J, the gap between germline ends came to 12 bases. The CDR3 spans 16 residues. Germline V gene data show CDR1 as MGHRA and CDR2 as YSYEKL. The CDR3 region has the DNA TGCGCCAGCAGCCCCCTGACGGGGGCAACTAATGAAAAACTGTTTTTT. It translates to CASSPLTGATNEKLFF.

The rearrangement uses TRBV2 and TRBJ2-6; no reliable D call. CDR1 and CDR2 from the germline V gene are SNHLY and FYNNEI. The CDR3 is 15 amino acids. V gave up 0 bases and J gave up 0 bases, with 3 bases separating them. CDR3 in DNA: TGTGCCAGCAGTGAAGCGGGCTCTGGGGCCAACGTCCTGACTTTC. It translates to CASSEAGSGANVLTF.

V gene TRBV12-2 combines with J gene TRBJ2-1; the table gives TRBD2 as D, unverified against the DNA. TRBV12-2 is given as a pseudogene. The CDR3 consists of 16 residues. The CDR3 DNA reads as TGTGCAAGTCGCTTAGCGAGGAGGACTAGCGGTAATGAGCAGTTCTTC. Residues: CASRLARRTSGNEQFF.

The chain uses TRBV5-1 and TRBJ2-5, with 7 bases fitting TRBD1. V gave up 4 bases and J gave up 7 bases; unmatched junction bases: 7. The germline V gene encodes CDR1 SGHRS and CDR2 YFSETQ. This CDR3 spans 13 amino acids. The CDR3 loop is CASSAGQAGTQYF. CDR3 DNA: TGCGCCAGCAGCGCCGGACAGGCGGGGACCCAGTACTTC. Based on the CDR3 plus reference TRBV5-1 and TRBJ2-5, the full variable domain is KAGVTQTPRYLIKTRGQQVTLSCSPISGHRSVSWYQQTPGQGLQFLFEYFSETQRNKGNFPGRFSGRQFSNSRSEMNVSTLELGDSALYLCASSAGQAGTQYFGPGTRLLVL.

The rearrangement links TRBV11-2 to TRBJ1-3, with TRBD1 as a possible D gene (5 bases). The CDR3 consists of 14 residues. Germline CDR1 reads SGHAT; CDR2 reads FQNNGV. Trimming cost V 7 bases and J 1 base, with 11 bases left between them. The CDR3 spells CASTPWGSGNTIYF. In DNA, the CDR3 is TGTGCCAGCACCCCTTGGGGGTCTGGAAACACCATATATTTT.

The CDR3 sequence is CASSYQGQGRNQPQHF. The CDR3 DNA is TGTGCCAGCAGTTACCAGGGACAGGGGCGCAATCAGCCCCAGCATTTT. The V call is TRBV6-5, the J call TRBJ1-5, with TRBD1 matching over 10 bases. The CDR3 is 16 residues long. V lost 2 bases to trimming and J lost 2 bases; unmatched junction nucleotides: 3. Germline CDR1 is MNHEY and CDR2 is SVGAGI.

The chain combines TRBV4-3 with TRBJ2-1; maybe TRBD2 (5 bases). CDR1 is LGHNA and CDR2 is YSLEER in the germline V gene. Trimming took off 5 bases at V and 7 bases at J, with 12 bases between the two ends. CDR3 length equals 13 residues. CDR3 coding DNA: TGCGCCAGCAGCGCTAGACGGGGAAATGAGCAGTTCTTC. This gives the protein CASSARRGNEQFF.

This chain joins TRBV6-7 and TRBJ1-1; 8 positions agree with TRBD1. TRBV6-7 is treated as an ORF (open reading frame) with a function not yet certain. This CDR3 has 14 amino acids. V was clipped by 2 bases and J by 1 base; unmatched bases: 0. The CDR3 loop is CASSYDRGNTEAFF. The CDR3, as DNA: TGTGCCAGCAGTTACGACAGGGGGAACACTGAAGCTTTCTTT.

This chain connects TRBV11-2 to TRBJ1-1; D is unresolved. CDR1 and CDR2 from the germline V gene are SGHAT and FQNNGV. V was pared by 5 bases and J by 0 bases, with 13 bases between. This CDR3 region has 15 residues. The chain's CDR3 is CASSRSLSLNTEAFF. The CDR3 DNA sequence: TGTGCCAGCAGCCGGAGCCTAAGTCTGAACACTGAAGCTTTCTTT.

The chain employs TRBV6-5 and TRBJ2-1; 9 bases align to TRBD1. The ends lost 4 bases at V and 9 bases at J; junction bases unmatched: 4. The CDR3 spans 13 residues. CDR1 is MNHEY and CDR2 is SVGAGI in the germline V gene. The chain's CDR3 is CASSSGQGFEQFF. The DNA of the CDR3 is TGTGCCAGCAGTTCGGGACAGGGTTTTGAGCAGTTCTTC.

This clone was seen once. The rearrangement links TRBV7-6 to TRBJ2-5; D uncertain. The V and J ends lost 1 base and 1 base respectively, with 4 bases between them. Germline-derived CDR1 and CDR2 are SGHVS and FNYEAQ. The CDR3 is 13 amino acids. CDR3 in amino acids: CASSLEPQETQYF. The CDR3 DNA reads TGTGCCAGCAGCTTAGAGCCCCAAGAGACCCAGTACTTC.

The rearrangement uses TRBV7-2 and TRBJ1-5; 8 bases fit TRBD1. Germline trimming cut 0 bases from V and 2 bases from J; bases unmatched to any gene: 0. This CDR3 contains 15 residues. Germline CDR1 SGHTA, CDR2 FQGNSA. CDR3 residues: CASSLAGQGNQPQHF. DNA of the CDR3: TGTGCCAGCAGCTTAGCGGGACAGGGCAATCAGCCCCAGCATTTT.

Only one count was recorded for this clone. The J gene is TRBJ1-4, the V gene TRBV5-1; 8 nucleotides line up with TRBD1. V lost 4 bases to trimming and J lost 8 bases; unmatched junction nucleotides: 13. The length of the CDR3 is 16 residues. The germline V gene encodes CDR1 SGHRS and CDR2 YFSETQ. CDR3: CASSIYSGGRGEKLFF. The CDR3 DNA reads TGCGCCAGCAGCATATACTCAGGGGGCCGAGGAGAAAAACTGTTTTTT. The whole variable domain, remainder taken from reference TRBV5-1 and TRBJ1-4, is KAGVTQTPRYLIKTRGQQVTLSCSPISGHRSVSWYQQTPGQGLQFLFEYFSETQRNKGNFPGRFSGRQFSNSRSEMNVSTLELGDSALYLCASSIYSGGRGEKLFFGSGTQLSVL.